One and the same sample provided the 10 T cell receptor beta chains below, sequenced in a study of cytomegalovirus exposure and HLA in healthy donors. Use of 60 Vbeta and 13 Jbeta primers characterized the PCR. Some clones are missing from TCRdb's copy, which holds only in-frame ones; the method was immunoSEQ multiplex PCR. The sample records 50,000 to 70,000 clones, 70% to 75% being singletons. The sample was PBMCs. Receptors were obtained from a man aged 30 to 39 in good health and CMV-seropositive.

The V and J genes are TRBV7-2 and TRBJ1-1; 11 bases fit TRBD1. The CDR3 has 16 residues. The germline CDR1 and CDR2 sequences are SGHTA and FQGNSA. Trimming at V came to 5 bases and at J to 4 bases, leaving 9 bases not matched to a gene. This CDR3 reads CASSQGTGGGGTEAFF. The CDR3 DNA reads as TGTGCCAGCAGCCAGGGGACAGGGGGTGGGGGCACTGAAGCTTTCTTT.

The genes are TRBV28 and TRBJ1-4; D not resolved. The CDR3 sequence is 16 residues long. Trimming removed 4 bases from V and 3 bases from J, with 15 bases in between. Germline values: CDR1 MDHEN, CDR2 SYDVKM. CDR3 amino acids: CASSSTPGRSNEKLFF. The CDR3 nucleotides are TGTGCCAGCAGTTCTACGCCCGGGAGATCTAATGAAAAACTGTTTTTT.

The chain couples TRBV5-1 to TRBJ2-6, with TRBD1 matching over 8 bases. The CDR3 spans 18 residues. CDR1 SGHRS and CDR2 YFSETQ come from the germline V gene. With V trimmed by 1 base and J by 1 base, 7 bases remained unmatched. The CDR3 loop is CASSLSRGRGSGANVLTF. The CDR3, as DNA: TGCGCCAGCAGCTTGTCCAGGGGGCGCGGGTCTGGGGCCAACGTCCTGACTTTC.

A word on this clone: One end of the junction is discordant with germline, which a read error may explain. This sequence joins TRBV9 and TRBJ1-1; D might be TRBD1 (6 bases). The CDR3 contains 14 residues. Germline V CDR1 and CDR2: SGDLS, YYNGEE. This chain's CDR3 is CVSSLVRGGTEAFF. The CDR3 region has the DNA TGTGTCAGCAGCCTAGTAAGGGGGGGGACTGAAGCTTTCTTT.

This chain joins TRBV4-2 and TRBJ2-5; 8 nucleotides match TRBD2. This CDR3 is built from 15 residues. V trimming: 4 bases; J trimming: 4 bases; junction bases outside the gene matches: 8. The germline V gene encodes CDR1 LGHNA and CDR2 YNFKEQ. CDR3 in amino acids: CASSLNRRGVETQYF. DNA for the CDR3: TGTGCCAGCAGCCTTAATAGGCGGGGGGTAGAGACCCAGTACTTC.

This clone was observed a handful of times. The chain has TRBV4-1 and TRBJ2-3; weak D call: TRBD1 (5 bases). CDR3 length: 15 amino acids. V lost 0 bases and J 9 bases, leaving 16 bases between the germline ends. Germline V gives CDR1 MGHRA, CDR2 YSYEKL. CDR3 sequence: CASSQDHGAVKTQYF. CDR3 DNA: TGCGCCAGCAGCCAAGACCATGGGGCGGTCAAGACGCAGTATTTT.

The chain is built from TRBV7-2 and TRBJ1-1, with a weak D call TRBD1 (6 bases). V lost 4 bases and J lost 5, with 11 bases in between. The CDR3 consists of 13 residues. CDR1 is SGHTA, CDR2 FQGNSA, per germline. The CDR3 nucleotides read TGTGCCAGCAGCTCCCAGGGGTGGACTGAAGCTTTCTTT. It specifies CASSSQGWTEAFF.

Written as DNA, the CDR3 is TGTGCCAGCCTACCAATAACCGGGGGAGTGGCGACCCAGTACTTC. It is translated as CASLPITGGVATQYF. The V gene is TRBV2, the J gene TRBJ2-5; a weak D match, TRBD2 (6 bases). Trimming removed 8 bases at V and 7 bases at J, with 23 bases between. Germline values: CDR1 SNHLY, CDR2 FYNNEI. The CDR3 has 15 amino acids.

This clone was detected only once. The J gene is TRBJ2-5, the V gene TRBV4-2; 7 positions match TRBD1. Trimming at V came to 8 bases and at J to 7 bases, leaving 4 bases not matched to a gene. Germline-derived CDR1 and CDR2 are LGHNA and YNFKEQ. This CDR3 is 11 amino acids long. The CDR3 coding sequence is TGTGCCAGCTCAGGGGGTGGGACCCAGTACTTC. It yields the protein CASSGGGTQYF.

This clone has a handful of counts. The chain has TRBV4-3 and TRBJ1-2, with 7 positions matching TRBD1. The V gene end was trimmed by 0 bases and the J gene end by 7 bases; junction bases not matched to a gene: 5. From germline, CDR1 is LGHNA and CDR2 YSLEER. This CDR3 has 14 amino acids. The CDR3 loop is CASSQDEGAGGYTF. The DNA for the CDR3 is TGCGCCAGCAGCCAAGATGAGGGGGCGGGTGGCTACACCTTC.